This passage covers 14 T cell receptor beta chains from one sample sequenced in a study of blood T cell repertoires in COVID-19. Method: immunoSEQ multiplex PCR; TCRdb's copy keeps in-frame clones and lacks some. The sample holds hundreds of thousands of clones, 75% to 90% seen once. The sample was peripheral blood. These receptors all stem from a woman younger than 45 with acute or convalescent COVID-19.

The chain carries TRBV11-2 and TRBJ2-3, with a tentative D call TRBD2 (6 bases). Per the germline V gene, CDR1 is SGHAT and CDR2 is FQNNGV. The CDR3 extends over 14 amino acids. V was clipped by 7 bases and J by 3 bases, with 14 bases between them. The CDR3 protein is CASTETRGTDTQYF. CDR3 sequence (DNA): TGTGCCAGCACCGAGACTAGGGGAACAGATACGCAGTATTTT.

Concerning this clone itself: The same CDR3 is also encoded by other DNA sequences in this sample. The CDR3 bases are TGTGCCAGCAGCTTAGGTACCTACAATGAGCAGTTCTTC. It yields the protein CASSLGTYNEQFF. The V gene is TRBV7-9, the J gene TRBJ2-1; D ambiguous. The CDR3 has 13 residues. Germline V gene sequence: CDR1 SEHNR, CDR2 FQNEAQ (reference sequence). V lost 1 base to trimming and J lost 2 bases, with 3 bases between them. The full variable domain, its missing parts supplied by reference TRBV7-9 and TRBJ2-1, is DTGVSQNPRHKITKRGQNVTFRCDPISEHNRLYWYRQTLGQGPEFLTYFQNEAQLEKSRLLSDRFSAERPKGSFSTLEIQRTEQGDSAMYLCASSLGTYNEQFFGPGTRLTVL.

The chain has TRBV2 and TRBJ2-1; 7 nucleotides agree with TRBD1. CDR3 length equals 13 residues. V was pared by 8 bases and J by 3 bases, with 4 bases of the junction left unmatched. Germline CDR1 is SNHLY and CDR2 is FYNNEI. The CDR3 DNA reads TGTGCCAGCTGCCAGGGGGACTACAATGAGCAGTTCTTC. Encoded protein: CASCQGDYNEQFF.

The chain employs TRBV12-3 or TRBV12-4 and TRBJ1-5; possible D gene TRBD1, 5 bases. V shed 8 bases and J shed 8 bases, with 16 bases lying between them. The CDR3 loop spans 13 amino acids. CDR3 sequence (DNA): TGTGCCAGCGGAGAACAGGAACTCAAGCCCCAGCATTTT. It yields the protein CASGEQELKPQHF.

In its sample, this clone was seen once. This chain links TRBV28 with TRBJ1-5; no firm D call. The CDR3 consists of 15 residues. The germline V and J ends were trimmed by 6 bases and 8 bases, with 20 bases remaining between them. CDR1 and CDR2 (germline): MDHEN, SYDVKM. The CDR3 here is CASRPLSGGIEPQHF. The CDR3 nucleotides read TGTGCCAGCAGACCGCTTTCAGGCGGGATTGAGCCCCAGCATTTT.

V and J are TRBV5-5 and TRBJ2-7; the match to TRBD2 covers 12 bases. Trimming took 3 bases from V and 2 from J; bases not matched to a gene: 3. Germline assignment: CDR1 SGHKS and CDR2 YYEKEE (reference sequence). The CDR3 sequence is 15 residues long. The CDR3 is CASSSRLAGAYEQYF. CDR3 nucleotides: TGTGCCAGCAGCTCCCGACTAGCGGGGGCCTACGAGCAGTACTTC.

This CDR3 is CASSVGAGTSYEQYF. The CDR3 DNA follows: TGTGCCAGCAGCGTAGGGGCCGGGACTTCCTACGAGCAGTACTTC. The chain employs TRBV9 and TRBJ2-7, with D perhaps TRBD2 (6 bases). The CDR3 extends over 15 amino acids. Between the trimmed V and J ends, which lost 0 bases and 1 base, there was a span of 11 bases. CDR1 SGDLS and CDR2 YYNGEE come from the germline V gene.

The chain joins TRBV11-3 to TRBJ2-3; D remains unclear. The germline gives CDR1 SGHNT, CDR2 YENEEA. V was pared by 3 bases and J by 6 bases, with 10 bases between. The CDR3 sequence is 13 residues long. CDR3 DNA sequence: TGTGCCAGCAGCTTGGGTTGGCGGGATACGCAGTATTTT. Translated, it gives CASSLGWRDTQYF.

This chain connects TRBV7-9 to TRBJ1-1; D is unclear. CDR1 SEHNR and CDR2 FQNEAQ come from the germline V gene (reference sequence). Between the trimmed V and J ends, which lost 6 bases and 0 bases, there was a span of 5 bases. The CDR3 runs 12 residues. CDR3 DNA: TGTGCCAGCAGTGTATTGAACACTGAAGCTTTCTTT. Its translation: CASSVLNTEAFF.

This clone was observed a single time. The chain combines TRBV18 with TRBJ2-1; maybe TRBD2 (6 bases). The V gene's germline CDR1 is KGHSH and CDR2 LQKENI. The V and J ends lost 5 bases and 6 bases respectively, with 14 bases between them. This CDR3 has 14 residues. The CDR3 coding sequence is TGTGCCAGCTCAGGGGACTTGGAACTCAATGAGCAGTTCTTC. It encodes CASSGDLELNEQFF. Drawing the rest from reference TRBV18 and TRBJ2-1, the complete variable domain is NAGVMQNPRHLVRRRGQEARLRCSPMKGHSHVYWYRQLPEEGLKFMVYLQKENIIDESGMPKERFSAEFPKEGPSILRIQQVVRGDSAAYFCASSGDLELNEQFFGPGTRLTVL.

The sample holds one count of this clone. J is TRBJ2-7 and V is TRBV11-2; 10 bases fit TRBD1. Germline CDR1 is SGHAT and CDR2 is FQNNGV. V lost 5 bases to trimming and J lost 3 bases; unmatched junction nucleotides: 4. The CDR3 loop spans 14 amino acids. CDR3 loop: CASSIGTGDYEQYF. DNA of the CDR3: TGTGCCAGCAGCATCGGGACAGGGGACTACGAGCAGTACTTC.

To note about this clone: This may arise from a read error, as a much more abundant clone is one base away. The chain joins TRBV5-1 to TRBJ1-1; D not resolved. Trimming left V 1 base short and J 1 base short, with 5 bases between. CDR1 SGHRS and CDR2 YFSETQ come from the germline V gene. The CDR3 length is 13 residues. The CDR3 protein is CASSLRANTEAFF. The CDR3 bases are TGCGCCAGCAGCTTGAGAGCGAACACTGAAGCTTTCTTT.

This chain joins TRBV7-3 and TRBJ1-1; TRBD1 is a possible D gene (5 bases). Germline V lookup: CDR1 SGHTA, CDR2 FQGTGA. V was clipped by 0 bases and J by 4 bases, with 9 bases between them. This CDR3 has 14 amino acids. CDR3 nucleotides: TGTGCCAGCAGCTTAACTGGGGCAAGCACTGAAGCTTTCTTT. Translation gives CASSLTGASTEAFF.

J is TRBJ1-5 and V is TRBV28, with a weak D call TRBD1 (6 bases). CDR1 and CDR2 from the germline V gene are MDHEN and SYDVKM. This CDR3 spans 18 amino acids. V was pared by 2 bases and J by 4 bases, with 21 bases between. CDR3 DNA sequence: TGTGCCAGCAGTTTAGGTCAGGGGTTTGGGTTTTGGAATCAGCCCCAGCATTTT. It yields the protein CASSLGQGFGFWNQPQHF.